These T cell receptor beta chains were read from a single sample in a study of beta chain features in type 1 diabetes. The assay was immunoSEQ multiplex PCR, and TCRdb's table has in-frame clones only and misses some. The sample comprises around 310,000 clones, about 13% of which are singletons, and about 0.015% rests with the top ten. Sequencing was done on a sample of naive CD4+ T cells from blood. The receptor source for this set is a woman aged 18-29 years with type 1 diabetes. The CDR3 runs from the conserved cysteine through the conserved F or W. Fields, in order: V gene, clone size, D gene, J gene, CDR3 DNA, CDR3 protein. The D gene is left open where the match is weak. Size is stated for part of the rows, as once, few or many counts, or as a class when the clone is expanded.

>TRBV28|few|TRBD2|TRBJ2-2
TGTGCCAGCAGTCCTCTGGGACTAGCGGGAGCGAACACCGGGGAGCTGTTTTTT
CASSPLGLAGANTGELFF
>TRBV7-7|few|TRBD2|TRBJ2-2
TGTGCCAGCAGCAGAGGACTAGTGAGGTCCGGGGAGCTGTTTTTT
CASSRGLVRSGELFF
>TRBV10-3|.|.|TRBJ2-7
TGTGCCATCAGGAAGCCCTTAGCGGACACCTACGAGCAGTACTTC
CAIRKPLADTYEQYF
>TRBV16|.|TRBD1|TRBJ2-1
TGTGCCAGCAGCCCACAGGGGGCGGGAATTCGATGGAATGAGCAGTTCTTC
CASSPQGAGIRWNEQFF
>TRBV4-2|few|.|TRBJ1-1
TGTGCCAGCAGCCAAGTACTGAGTGAAGCTTTCTTT
CASSQVLSEAFF
>TRBV19|.|.|TRBJ2-7
TGTGCCAGTAGTATAGCCAGAGGCCTCTACGAGCAGTACTTC
CASSIARGLYEQYF
>TRBV18|few|.|TRBJ2-7
TGTGCCAGCTCACCGTCCCTACTGGTTGGCTCCTACGAGCAGTACTTC
CASSPSLLVGSYEQYF
>TRBV28|few|.|TRBJ2-1
TGTGCCAGCATCACTGGCGGGACAGCGTACAATGAGCAGTTCTTC
CASITGGTAYNEQFF
>TRBV19|few|.|TRBJ2-1
TGTGCCAGTAGTATAAAGGGCAGGGCTTACAATGAGCAGTTCTTC
CASSIKGRAYNEQFF
>TRBV27|.|TRBD2|TRBJ2-1
TGTGCCAGCAGTCCCGGCGGGACTAGCGGGTTGGTAAGGCAGTTCTTC
CASSPGGTSGLVRQFF
>TRBV4-1|.|.|TRBJ1-1
TGCGCCAGCAGCTATCCGGACAGGAACACTGAAGCTTTCTTT
CASSYPDRNTEAFF
>TRBV9|.|TRBD2|TRBJ2-1
TGTGCCAGCAACTTCCGACTGGGGGCGGGAGGATGGAATGAGCAGTTCTTC
CASNFRLGAGGWNEQFF
>TRBV19|few|TRBD2|TRBJ2-7
TGTGCCAGTACGCGGGGGAGCGGGAGTTCCTACGAGCAGTACTTC
CASTRGSGSSYEQYF
>TRBV9|.|TRBD1|TRBJ2-1
TGTGCCAGCAGCCCCCGACAGGGGTCCTCCTACAATGAGCAGTTCTTC
CASSPRQGSSYNEQFF
>TRBV23-1|.|.|TRBJ1-5
TGCGCCAGCAGTCAATCGTATAGCAATCAGCCCCAGCATTTT
CASSQSYSNQPQHF
>TRBV7-6|.|TRBD2|TRBJ2-3
TGTGCCAGCAGCTTACTAGGACTAGCGGACCCAGATACGCAGTATTTT
CASSLLGLADPDTQYF
>TRBV9|few|TRBD2|TRBJ2-1
TGTGCCAGCAGCGTAGCGACTAGCAGTGAGCAGTTCTTC
CASSVATSSEQFF
>TRBV2|few|TRBD1|TRBJ1-2
TGTGCCAGCCAGGGGGACAGGCATCTCTATGGCTACACCTTC
CASQGDRHLYGYTF
>TRBV7-2|few|.|TRBJ2-1
TGTGCCAGCAGCTCGGGACTCTACAATGAGCAGTTCTTC
CASSSGLYNEQFF
>TRBV18|.|TRBD1|TRBJ2-1
TGTGCCAGCTCACCTTGGACAGGGGAAAGCAATGAGCAGTTCTTC
CASSPWTGESNEQFF
>TRBV7-2|few|.|TRBJ2-6
TGTGCCAGCAGCCCTCCCCCGGGTTCAGGGGCCAACGTCCTGACTTTC
CASSPPPGSGANVLTF
>TRBV10-3|few|TRBD2|TRBJ2-2
TGTGCCATCAGTCCTAGCGGGAGAAACACCGGGGAGCTGTTTTTT
CAISPSGRNTGELFF
>TRBV7-9|few|.|TRBJ1-4
TGTGCCAGCAGCTTAGGGCAGGGAATCGAAAAACTGTTTTTT
CASSLGQGIEKLFF
>TRBV7-9|.|TRBD1|TRBJ2-3
TGTGCCTGGAACAGGGGGAGCACAGATACGCAGTATTTT
CAWNRGSTDTQYF
>TRBV5-4|.|.|TRBJ1-1
TGTGCCAGCAGCTCGCCGCAAACAGGGCGTGCTACTGAAGCTTTCTTT
CASSSPQTGRATEAFF
>TRBV4-1|few|.|TRBJ2-1
TGCGCCAGCAGCCAAGATGGGAGAGGTGGTGGGGGGTATCGAGGTGAGCAGTTCTTC
CASSQDGRGGGGYRGEQFF
>TRBV19|.|.|TRBJ1-1
TGTGCCAGCCAGTCAGGACAGTACATGAACACTGAAGCTTTCTTT
CASQSGQYMNTEAFF
>TRBV2|.|.|TRBJ2-7
TGTGCCAGCAGTGTGGGAACAGGGAGCTACGAGCAGTACTTC
CASSVGTGSYEQYF
>TRBV7-3|few|.|TRBJ2-3
TGTGCCAGCAAGGCTAGCGCGGCCCAAGATACGCAGTATTTT
CASKASAAQDTQYF
>TRBV29-1|few|TRBD1|TRBJ1-1
TGCAGCGTCCAAGCCCGTGGGGACAGGGGTTGGAACACTGAAGCTTTCTTT
CSVQARGDRGWNTEAFF
>TRBV4-1|few|TRBD2|TRBJ2-1
TGCGCCAGCAGCCAAGATTCACTAGCGGGAGACGTAGAGCAGTTCTTC
CASSQDSLAGDVEQFF
>TRBV21-1|few|.|TRBJ2-1
TGTGCCAGCAGCACACAACCCAGTCAGGAGCGGAGCTACAATGAGCAGTTCTTC
CASSTQPSQERSYNEQFF
>TRBV27|few|.|TRBJ1-1
TGTGCCAGCAGCTGGGGGCGCGTTCGGACTGAAGCTTTCTTT
CASSWGRVRTEAFF
>TRBV6-5|.|.|TRBJ1-2
TGTGCCAGCAGACCACAGGGTTGGGGCTACACCTTC
CASRPQGWGYTF
>TRBV4-1|few|.|TRBJ2-1
TGCGCCAGCAGCCAGCCTCCGAGGGATCGGTACAATGAGCAGTTCTTC
CASSQPPRDRYNEQFF
>TRBV7-2|.|TRBD1|TRBJ2-1
TGTGCCAGCACCCCTACAGGGGGTTCCTACAATGAGCAGTTCTTC
CASTPTGGSYNEQFF
>TRBV9|few|TRBD2|TRBJ2-3
TGTGCCAGCAGCGCCAGGACTAGCGGGAGGTCCCCAGATACGCAGTATTTT
CASSARTSGRSPDTQYF
>TRBV30|few|TRBD1|TRBJ2-1
TGTGCCTGGAGAGCCCCTGTCGGGACAGGGTACTACAATGAGCAGTTCTTC
CAWRAPVGTGYYNEQFF
>TRBV30|few|TRBD2|TRBJ2-1
TGTGCCTGGAGTCTTTACTTGACTAGCGGGAGAAACAATGAGCAGTTCTTC
CAWSLYLTSGRNNEQFF
>TRBV19|.|TRBD1|TRBJ1-5
TGTGCCAGTAGACCCTACAGGGGGGGTCAGCCCCAGCATTTT
CASRPYRGGQPQHF
>TRBV28|few|.|TRBJ1-1
TGTGCCAGCAGCATCCTGCTAAATGAAGCTTTCTTT
CASSILLNEAFF
>TRBV6-5|.|.|TRBJ2-3
TGTGCCAGCAGTTACTCGCAGGGGAGAGATACGCAGTATTTT
CASSYSQGRDTQYF
>TRBV9|.|.|TRBJ2-1
TGTGCCAGCAGCGTAGGTCCGAGTCAGGGAAATGAGCAGTTCTTC
CASSVGPSQGNEQFF
>TRBV27|few|.|TRBJ2-3
TGTGCCAGCAGTGTCCGGGACTCGAGTACGCAGTATTTT
CASSVRDSSTQYF
>TRBV9|.|.|TRBJ2-7
TGTGCCAGCAGCGTAGGTGGACAGGGAGGGATCTACGAGCAGTACTTC
CASSVGGQGGIYEQYF
>TRBV27|.|TRBD1|TRBJ2-7
TGTGCCAGCAGTTCCCCCGGGACAGGGGGCTTCTACGAGCAGTACTTC
CASSSPGTGGFYEQYF
>TRBV30|few|TRBD2|TRBJ2-7
TGTGCCGGTAGCGGGAACCCCTACGAGCAGTACTTC
CAGSGNPYEQYF
>TRBV18|few|TRBD1|TRBJ1-4
TGTGCCAGCTCAGGACGACAGGGTGTGGATGAAAAACTGTTTTTT
CASSGRQGVDEKLFF
>TRBV4-2|few|TRBD2|TRBJ2-7
TGTGCCAGCAGCCCGGGAGGGGCTCCCTACGAGCAGTACTTC
CASSPGGAPYEQYF